Included here is one TCR beta chain sequence, with context. What it binds is unknown. TCRdb redid the calling of the RT-PCR reads with MiXCR, one entry per CDR3 protein. Of some 150,000 distinct CDR3 sequences listed, about an eighth are singletons. This specimen belongs to a study of response to subunit inactivated influenza vaccine. The V end was cut by 4 bases, the J end by 4 bases, with 10 bases between. Germline V gives CDR1 LGHNA, CDR2 YNFKEQ. The CDR3 extends over 14 amino acids. Study-wide points: Few additional T cells are recruited per seasonal influenza vaccination, authors suggested.

The same data also contributed to another study, on T cells expressing NK-cell markers. That paper states: Beta-chain TCR cDNA was generated via 5'RACE template switching with UMIs. Sequenced donors, eight in total, included seven who were HCMV-seropositive and one who was seronegative. A range of 1.0-7.0% of CD8+ T cells consisted of dominant NKG2C+ clonotypes in 5 or 6 donors. These clonotypes additionally ranked first within the CD3+CD56-NKG2C+ fraction of a few donors.

Sequences were derived from CD8+ T cells sorted from PBMCs, sampled approximately 13 days after vaccination. The TCR was taken from a man aged 50 or older who received an inactivated influenza vaccine. The chain combines TRBV4-2 with TRBJ2-2; D ambiguous. The CDR3 DNA is TGTGCCAGCAGCCTGGGATCGGTCACCGGGGAGCTGTTTTTT. Translated, it gives CASSLGSVTGELFF.